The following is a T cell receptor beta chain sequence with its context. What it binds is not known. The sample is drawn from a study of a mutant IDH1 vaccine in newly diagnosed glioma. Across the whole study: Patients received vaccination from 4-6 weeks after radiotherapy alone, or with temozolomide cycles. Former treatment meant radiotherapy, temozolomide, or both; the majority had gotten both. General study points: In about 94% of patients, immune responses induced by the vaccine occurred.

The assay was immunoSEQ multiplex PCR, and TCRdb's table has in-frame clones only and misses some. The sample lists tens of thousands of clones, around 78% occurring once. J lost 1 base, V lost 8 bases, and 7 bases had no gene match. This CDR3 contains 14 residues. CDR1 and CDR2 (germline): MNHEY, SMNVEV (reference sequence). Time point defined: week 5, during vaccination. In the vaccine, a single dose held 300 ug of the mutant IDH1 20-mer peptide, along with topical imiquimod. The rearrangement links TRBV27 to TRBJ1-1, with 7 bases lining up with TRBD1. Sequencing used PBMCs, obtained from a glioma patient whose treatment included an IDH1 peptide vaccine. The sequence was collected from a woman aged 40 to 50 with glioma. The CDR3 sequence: CASGEQGPNTEAFF. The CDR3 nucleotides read TGTGCCAGCGGAGAACAGGGGCCGAACACTGAAGCTTTCTTT.